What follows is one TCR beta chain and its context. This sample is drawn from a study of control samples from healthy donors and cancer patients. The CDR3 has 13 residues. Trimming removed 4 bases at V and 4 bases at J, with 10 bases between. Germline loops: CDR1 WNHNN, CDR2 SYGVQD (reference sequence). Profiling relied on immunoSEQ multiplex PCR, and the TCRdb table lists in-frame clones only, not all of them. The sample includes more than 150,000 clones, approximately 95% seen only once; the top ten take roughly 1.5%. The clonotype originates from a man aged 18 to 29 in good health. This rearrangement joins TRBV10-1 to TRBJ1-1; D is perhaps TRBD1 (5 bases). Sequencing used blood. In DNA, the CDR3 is TGCGCCAGCAGTGTGACAGCGGGCACTGAAGCTTTCTTT. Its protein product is CASSVTAGTEAFF.